This T cell receptor (beta chain) was captured by sequencing in a study of breast tumors, draining lymph nodes, adjacent tissues. Notes on the study in general: Tumor T cell lymph node origin was a supported hypothesis, not proven. Compared with lymph nodes, tumors were less diverse; compared with nontumor tissue, more.

A single record per CDR3 protein comes from TCRdb applying MiXCR to the multiplex PCR reads. Of around 19,000 distinct CDR3 sequences listed, about a third are singletons. Points on this clonotype: Its antigen is undetermined.

Looked up from germline, CDR1 is MNHEY and CDR2 is SVGEGT. V was shortened by 9 bases and J by 3 bases, with 21 bases between the two germline ends. The CDR3 totals 16 residues. The clonotype comes from a female donor with breast cancer. Some clones in this sample may be carry-over from other donors' samples. Sequencing used breast tumor tissue. This chain links TRBV6-2 or TRBV6-3 with TRBJ2-1; D is uncertain. As DNA, the CDR3 is TGTGCCAGTAATTACTCAGAGGTTTTCCTCTACAATGAGCAGTTCTTC. It translates to CASNYSEVFLYNEQFF.